This T cell receptor beta chain was observed in a study of blood T cell repertoires in COVID-19. About the study: Material from acute and convalescent COVID-19 was sourced from the United States, Italy and Spain. Sample material is recorded as cDNA or gDNA derived from T cells, B-cell-depleted T cells, or PBMCs.

This CDR3 has 18 residues. The germline V gene encodes CDR1 ENHRY and CDR2 SYGVKD. V was trimmed by 0 bases and J by 1 base, leaving 18 bases between them. Authors' analysis steps: It was from reference gene primer amplification that nucleated cell counts were estimated. Method: immunoSEQ multiplex PCR; TCRdb's copy keeps in-frame clones and lacks some. V, J and clone size reflect that table, while D and trimming were determined from the DNA. The table has about 78,000 clones, roughly 87% seen once. The sequence was collected from a woman at least 80 years old with active or convalescent COVID-19. The chain uses TRBV10-3 and TRBJ1-1; TRBD1 is a possible D gene (6 bases). Sequences were obtained from peripheral blood. The CDR3 spells CAISESRGRTRSNTEAFF. DNA for the CDR3: TGTGCCATCAGTGAGTCCAGGGGACGGACTCGATCGAACACTGAAGCTTTCTTT.